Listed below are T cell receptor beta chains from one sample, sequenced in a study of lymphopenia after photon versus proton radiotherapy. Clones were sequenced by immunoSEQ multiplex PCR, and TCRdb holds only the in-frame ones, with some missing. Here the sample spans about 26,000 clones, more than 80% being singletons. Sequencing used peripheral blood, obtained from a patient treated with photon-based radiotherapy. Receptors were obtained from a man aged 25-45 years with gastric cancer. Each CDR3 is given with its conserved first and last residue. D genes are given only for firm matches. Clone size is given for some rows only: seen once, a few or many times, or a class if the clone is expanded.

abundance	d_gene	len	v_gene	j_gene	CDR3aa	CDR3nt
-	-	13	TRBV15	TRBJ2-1	CATGTSSYNEQFF	TGTGCCACGGGGACCAGCTCCTACAATGAGCAGTTCTTC
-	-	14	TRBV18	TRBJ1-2	CASSPQQGTYGYTF	TGTGCCAGCTCACCTCAACAGGGAACCTATGGCTACACCTTC
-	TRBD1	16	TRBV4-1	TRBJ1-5	CASSQPGTASNQPQHF	TGCGCCAGCAGCCAACCCGGGACAGCTAGCAATCAGCCCCAGCATTTT
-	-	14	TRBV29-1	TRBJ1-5	CSVTKTDSNQPQHF	TGCAGCGTTACAAAGACGGATAGCAATCAGCCCCAGCATTTT
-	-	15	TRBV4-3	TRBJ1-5	CASSQDYGFRQPQHF	TGCGCCAGCAGCCAAGATTACGGGTTTCGTCAGCCCCAGCATTTT
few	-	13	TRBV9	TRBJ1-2	CASRRSHNYGYTF	TGTGCCAGCAGACGATCCCATAACTATGGCTACACCTTC
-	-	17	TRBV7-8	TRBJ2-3	CASSLAGSGREADTQYF	TGTGCCAGCAGCTTAGCCGGGTCGGGCAGGGAAGCAGATACGCAGTATTTT
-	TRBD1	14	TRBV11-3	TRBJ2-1	CASSLPGGYNEQFF	TGTGCCAGCAGCTTACCAGGGGGCTACAATGAGCAGTTCTTC
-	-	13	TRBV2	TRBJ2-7	CASSLNGPLEQYF	TGTGCCAGCAGTCTGAACGGCCCCCTCGAGCAGTACTTC
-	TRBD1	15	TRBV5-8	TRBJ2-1	CASSSGTGNIDEQFF	TGTGCCAGCAGCTCCGGGACAGGGAATATAGATGAGCAGTTCTTC
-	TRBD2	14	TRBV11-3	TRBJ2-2	CASSRSGSSGELFF	TGTGCCAGCAGCCGTAGCGGGAGTTCCGGGGAGCTGTTTTTT
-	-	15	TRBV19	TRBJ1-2	CASSPKNLANYGYTF	TGTGCCAGTAGCCCGAAAAATCTAGCTAACTATGGCTACACCTTC
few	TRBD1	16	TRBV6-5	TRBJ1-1	CASSYSSSGGYTEAFF	TGTGCCAGCAGTTACTCATCCTCAGGGGGTTACACTGAAGCTTTCTTT
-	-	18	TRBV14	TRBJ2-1	CASSQRAVDHGSYNEQFF	TGTGCCAGCAGCCAAAGGGCCGTGGACCATGGCTCCTACAATGAGCAGTTCTTC
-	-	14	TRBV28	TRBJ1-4	CASSLRFGNEKLFF	TGTGCCAGCAGTCTCAGGTTTGGAAATGAAAAACTGTTTTTT
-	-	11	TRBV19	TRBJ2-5	CASRGQETQYF	TGTGCCAGCCGGGGTCAAGAGACCCAGTACTTC
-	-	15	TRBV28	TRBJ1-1	CASSLVDRMNTEAFF	TGTGCCAGCAGTTTAGTCGACAGAATGAACACTGAAGCTTTCTTT
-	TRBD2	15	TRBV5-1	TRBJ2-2	CASSLVGLAAGELFF	TGCGCCAGCAGCTTGGTCGGACTAGCAGCGGGGGAGCTGTTTTTT
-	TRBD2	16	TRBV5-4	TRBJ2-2	CASRLAGRTNTGELFF	TGTGCCAGCAGGCTAGCGGGGAGAACTAACACCGGGGAGCTGTTTTTT
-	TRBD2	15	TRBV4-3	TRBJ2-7	CASSQGGGGVDEQYF	TGCGCCAGCAGCCAAGGGGGGGGAGGTGTGGACGAGCAGTACTTC
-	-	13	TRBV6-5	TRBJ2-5	CASSYGRQETQYF	TGTGCCAGCAGTTATGGGAGACAAGAGACCCAGTACTTC
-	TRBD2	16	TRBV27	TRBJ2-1	CASSLSGTSGYNEQFF	TGTGCCAGCAGTTTATCTGGGACTAGCGGATACAATGAGCAGTTCTTC
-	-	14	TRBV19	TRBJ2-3	CASSIVVAADTQYF	TGTGCCAGTAGTATAGTTGTAGCCGCAGATACGCAGTATTTT
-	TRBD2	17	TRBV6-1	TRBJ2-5	CASSGSLSGRAEETQYF	TGTGCCAGCAGTGGGTCGCTGAGCGGGAGGGCCGAGGAGACCCAGTACTTC
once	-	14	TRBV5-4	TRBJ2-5	CASSLDRGGETQYF	TGTGCCAGCAGCTTGGACAGGGGGGGAGAGACCCAGTACTTC
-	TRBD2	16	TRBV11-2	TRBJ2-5	CASSLTSGGEQETQYF	TGTGCCAGCAGCTTGACTAGCGGGGGGGAACAAGAGACCCAGTACTTC
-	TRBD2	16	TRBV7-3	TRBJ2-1	CASSLFRREVGNEQFF	TGTGCCAGCAGCTTATTTAGGCGGGAGGTTGGCAATGAGCAGTTCTTC
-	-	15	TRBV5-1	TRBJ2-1	CATSSTGESYNEQFF	TGCGCCACCTCCTCTACGGGGGAGTCCTACAATGAGCAGTTCTTC
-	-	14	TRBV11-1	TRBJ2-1	CASSFSGLYNEQFF	TGTGCCAGCAGCTTTAGCGGACTCTACAATGAGCAGTTCTTC
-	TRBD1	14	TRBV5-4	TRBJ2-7	CASTDRGKLYEQYF	TGTGCCAGCACCGACAGGGGAAAACTCTACGAGCAGTACTTC
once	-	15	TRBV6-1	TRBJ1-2	CASSDSSGEVYGYTF	TGTGCCAGCAGTGACTCTTCCGGGGAAGTATATGGCTACACCTTC
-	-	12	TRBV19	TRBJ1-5	CASSMRNQPQHF	TGTGCCAGTAGTATGAGGAATCAGCCCCAGCATTTT
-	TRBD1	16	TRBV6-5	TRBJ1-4	CASSYNRQGGGEKLFF	TGTGCCAGCAGTTATAATAGACAGGGCGGTGGAGAAAAACTGTTTTTT
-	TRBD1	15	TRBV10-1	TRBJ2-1	CASSEDGTGIYEQFF	TGCGCCAGCAGTGAGGACGGGACAGGAATCTATGAGCAGTTCTTC
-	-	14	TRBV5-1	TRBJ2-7	CASSFQGRGHEQYF	TGCGCCAGCAGCTTCCAGGGGAGAGGCCACGAGCAGTACTTC
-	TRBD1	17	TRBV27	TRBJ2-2	CASSSTDRGLNTGELFF	TGTGCCAGCAGTTCTACTGACAGGGGACTGAACACCGGGGAGCTGTTTTTT
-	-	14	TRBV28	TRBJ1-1	CASSPRLAGTEAFF	TGCGCCAGCAGTCCCAGACTGGCCGGCACTGAAGCTTTCTTT
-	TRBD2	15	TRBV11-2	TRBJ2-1	CASSLGTSSYNEQFF	TGTGCCAGCAGCTTGGGGACTAGCAGTTACAATGAGCAGTTCTTC
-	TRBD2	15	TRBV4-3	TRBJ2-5	CASSQEASGRETQYF	TGCGCCAGCAGCCAGGAAGCTAGCGGGAGGGAGACCCAGTACTTC
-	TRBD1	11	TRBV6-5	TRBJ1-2	CASSQGAGYTF	TGTGCCAGCAGTCAGGGGGCTGGCTACACCTTC
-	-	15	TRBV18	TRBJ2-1	CASSPPSTAYNEQFF	TGTGCCAGCTCACCACCGTCGACAGCTTACAATGAGCAGTTCTTC
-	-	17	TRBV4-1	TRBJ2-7	CASSQDVHLGSSYEQYF	TGCGCCAGCAGCCAAGATGTGCACTTAGGGAGCTCCTACGAGCAGTACTTC
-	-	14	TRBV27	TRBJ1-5	CASSPGLPAQPQHF	TGTGCCAGCAGTCCAGGACTTCCGGCACAGCCCCAGCATTTT
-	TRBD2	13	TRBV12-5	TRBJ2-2	CASKAGYTGELFF	TGTGCTAGTAAAGCGGGATACACCGGGGAGCTGTTTTTT
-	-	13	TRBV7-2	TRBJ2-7	CASSRRQAYEQYF	TGTGCCAGCAGCAGAAGACAAGCCTACGAGCAGTACTTC